The 32 T cell receptor beta chains below were found in one sample sequenced in a study of glioma-infiltrating T cells. Using RNA template, CDR3s of TCR alpha and beta were amplified with iRepertoire arm-PCR. Each CDR3 protein gets one entry after TCRdb re-called the multiplex PCR reads with MiXCR. Of about 110,000 distinct CDR3 sequences in the sample, about 25% were seen once. Specimen: glioma tissue, nonneoplastic brain tissue, or PBMCs (not recorded which). The receptor source for this set is a human donor with low-grade glioma or glioblastoma, undergoing nonglioma brain surgery, or in good health (not recorded which).

This clonotype showed up many times. This sequence joins TRBV19 and TRBJ1-1; TRBD1 might be the D (5 bases). V lost 3 bases to trimming and J lost 5 bases, with 7 bases between them. The CDR3 loop spans 12 amino acids. The germline CDR1 and CDR2 sequences are LNHDA and SQIVND (reference sequence). As DNA, the CDR3 is TGTGCCAGTAGTATGGGGGGGACTGAAGCTTTCTTT. Amino acid sequence: CASSMGGTEAFF.

In regard to this clonotype: A much larger clone lies a single base off, so this may be a read error. The chain carries TRBV7-2 and TRBJ2-7; 8 bases agree with TRBD1. The junction had 8 bases not matched to a gene; V was cut back by 6 bases and J by 1 base. CDR1 is SGHTA, CDR2 FQGNSA, per germline. The length of the CDR3 is 15 residues. CDR3 sequence reads: CASSGDRTRSYEQYF. The CDR3 bases are TGTGCCAGCAGTGGGGACAGGACCCGTTCCTACGAGCAGTACTTC.

In its sample, this clonotype was seen a few times. Just one base apart from a much larger clone, this may be a read error. The gene calls are TRBV6-4 and TRBJ2-1; D is perhaps TRBD1 (6 bases). Germline CDR1 is MRHNA and CDR2 is SNTAGT. The CDR3 spans 12 residues. V lost 8 bases and J lost 4, with 9 bases in between. The CDR3 is CASGDRYNEQFF. CDR3 nucleotides: TGTGCCAGCGGCGACAGGTACAATGAGCAGTTCTTC.

To note about this clonotype: This likely comes from a read error, as the CDR3 has no conserved phenylalanine or tryptophan at its end. The J gene is TRBJ2-1, the V gene TRBV6-5; TRBD2 might be the D (6 bases). V was shortened by 6 bases and J by 9 bases, with 30 bases between the two germline ends. Germline V gene sequence: CDR1 MNHEY, CDR2 SVGAGI. The CDR3 covers 18 residues. CDR3 loop: CASSSDGAGWSHISEQFL. The CDR3 DNA reads as TGTGCCAGCAGCTCGGACGGGGCGGGATGGTCCCACATAAGTGAGCAGTTCCTC.

This clonotype was picked up many times. The V gene is TRBV20-1, the J gene TRBJ1-2; unclear D gene. CDR1 is DFQATT and CDR2 is SNEGSKA in the germline V gene (reference sequence). This CDR3 is built from 15 residues. The V end was cut by 0 bases, the J end by 2 bases, with 13 bases between. CDR3 sequence reads: CSARDGRSRNYGYTF. The CDR3 bases are TGCAGTGCTAGAGATGGGAGGTCTCGGAACTATGGCTACACCTTC.

To note about this clonotype: Given a much more abundant clone one base away, this may be a read error. The V gene is TRBV4-1, the J gene TRBJ2-1; D unresolved. CDR1 and CDR2 from the germline V gene are MGHRA and YSYEKL. The CDR3 spans 15 residues. The V gene lost 4 bases and the J gene lost 8 bases, with 18 bases spanning the gap. In nucleotides, the CDR3 is TGCGCCAGCAGCCCTCCGGTGCTCCAGGTCGATGAGCAGTTCTTC. Translated: CASSPPVLQVDEQFF.

This clonotype was recorded once. A much larger clone differs from this one at a single base, so this may be a read error. The chain links TRBV5-1 to TRBJ2-1; 10 bases are shared with TRBD1. CDR1 and CDR2 from the germline V gene are SGHRS and YFSETQ. V dropped 2 bases and J dropped 2; count of bases not matched to a gene: 4. The CDR3 length is 16 residues. CDR3: CASSFGGTGAYNEQFF. CDR3 nucleotide sequence: TGCGCCAGCAGCTTCGGGGGGACAGGGGCCTACAATGAGCAGTTCTTC.

This clonotype showed up just once. The chain uses TRBV11-1 and TRBJ2-1; D gene ambiguous. Germline V CDR1 and CDR2: SGHAT, FQDESV (reference sequence). V lost 2 bases and J 2 bases, leaving 16 bases between the germline ends. The CDR3 contains 17 residues. The CDR3 coding sequence is TGTGCCAGCAGCTTAAGTTCACTGTTTAGGACCTACAATGAGCAGTTCTTC. This codes for CASSLSSLFRTYNEQFF.

A word on this clonotype: This may be a read error: a much more frequent sequence differs by one nucleotide. The genes are TRBV7-2 and TRBJ2-3, with D possibly TRBD2 on 5 matching bases. CDR1 and CDR2 from the germline V gene are SGHTA and FQGNSA. The CDR3 spans 16 residues. The CDR3 sequence is CASSLAAGSHSDKQYF. Written as DNA, the CDR3 is TGTGCCAGCAGCTTAGCGGCGGGCTCCCATTCAGATAAGCAGTATTTT. Full variable domain (outside the CDR3, taken from reference TRBV7-2 and TRBJ2-3): GAGVSQSPSNKVTEKGKDVELRCDPISGHTALYWYRQSLGQGLEFLIYFQGNSAPDKSGLPSDRFSAERTGGSVSTLTIQRTQQEDSAVYLCASSLAAGSHSDKQYFGPGTRLTVL.

This clonotype was recorded many times. V is TRBV6-6 and J is TRBJ2-5; D could derive from TRBD1 or TRBD2 (6 bases each). CDR3 length equals 17 residues. The germline V gene has CDR1 MNHNY and CDR2 SVGAGI (reference sequence). Trimming took 0 bases from V and 5 from J, leaving 19 bases between them. CDR3 nucleotide sequence: TGTGCCAGCAGTTACTCGAAGTGGGGGGCCGACAGGGAGACCCAGTACTTC. Translating gives CASSYSKWGADRETQYF.

Many counts were recorded for this clonotype. This chain links TRBV7-2 with TRBJ2-3; 12 bases align to TRBD2. J was trimmed by 2 bases and V by 5 bases; bases with no gene match: 5. CDR3 length: 16 amino acids. The germline V gene has CDR1 SGHTA and CDR2 FQGNSA. This chain's CDR3 is CASSRGLAGPTDTQYF. The CDR3 DNA is TGTGCCAGCAGCCGCGGACTAGCGGGACCCACAGATACGCAGTATTTT.

This clonotype was observed many times. The V call is TRBV7-3, the J call TRBJ2-1, with 8 bases aligning to TRBD2. Germline CDR1 reads SGHTA; CDR2 reads FQGTGA. Trimming cost V 5 bases and J 7 bases; bases outside gene matches: 7. This CDR3 region has 14 residues. CDR3 sequence (DNA): TGTGCCAGCAGCCCAAGCGGGGGATCTAATGAGCAGTTCTTC. Translated: CASSPSGGSNEQFF.

This clonotype was observed many times. V is TRBV2 and J is TRBJ1-1; 8 bases are shared with TRBD1. Unmatched junction bases numbered 6, after V lost 7 bases and J lost 5 bases. The CDR3 has 13 amino acids. Germline CDR1 and CDR2: SNHLY and FYNNEI. CDR3 nucleotide sequence: TGTGCCAGCACAGGACAGGGTAGAACTGAAGCTTTCTTT. Translated: CASTGQGRTEAFF. Full variable domain (rest looked up from reference TRBV2 and TRBJ1-1): EPEVTQTPSHQVTQMGQEVILRCVPISNHLYFYWYRQILGQKVEFLVSFYNNEISEKSEIFDDQFSVERPDGSNFTLKIRSTKLEDSAMYFCASTGQGRTEAFFGQGTRLTVV.

This clonotype was found many times. V and J are TRBV7-6 and TRBJ1-5; TRBD1 matches at 7 bases. CDR3 length: 16 amino acids. The junction had 7 bases not matched to a gene; V was cut back by 2 bases and J by 3 bases. Germline-derived CDR1 and CDR2 are SGHVS and FNYEAQ. CDR3 sequence reads: CASSLSPDRFNQPQHF. The CDR3 coding sequence is TGTGCCAGCAGCTTATCCCCGGACAGGTTCAATCAGCCCCAGCATTTT.

The V call is TRBV5-1, the J call TRBJ2-3, with D hard to call. Trimming cost V 5 bases and J 3 bases, with 13 bases left between them. Per germline, CDR1 SGHRS and CDR2 YFSETQ. CDR3 length: 14 residues. The CDR3 bases are TGCGCCAGCAGGTCCGGCCCCACGACAGATACGCAGTATTTT. It encodes CASRSGPTTDTQYF.

This clonotype showed up many times. This chain joins TRBV2 and TRBJ1-1; TRBD1 matches 8 bases. The CDR3 extends over 13 amino acids. The germline V gene encodes CDR1 SNHLY and CDR2 FYNNEI. V dropped 9 bases and J dropped 4; count of bases not matched to a gene: 7. CDR3 DNA: TGTGCCAGTATGGACAGGGACGGCACTGAAGCTTTCTTT. As protein: CASMDRDGTEAFF.

This clonotype was counted many times. The V and J genes are TRBV5-1 and TRBJ2-5; 7 positions agree with TRBD1. V lost 4 bases and J lost 5; bases outside the gene matches: 11. The CDR3 loop spans 15 amino acids. CDR1 and CDR2 (germline): SGHRS, YFSETQ. The CDR3 sequence: CASSKHRDRKETQYF. The DNA of the CDR3 is TGCGCCAGCAGCAAACACCGGGACAGAAAGGAGACCCAGTACTTC.

There are many counts of this clonotype. The CDR3 region is CSARDLRTNSYEQYF. CDR3 DNA sequence: TGCAGTGCTAGAGATTTGAGGACAAACTCCTACGAGCAGTACTTC. This chain connects TRBV20-1 to TRBJ2-7, with D possibly matching TRBD1 (5 bases). V shed 0 bases and J shed 0 bases, with 12 bases lying between them. The V gene's germline CDR1 is DFQATT and CDR2 SNEGSKA (reference sequence). This CDR3 spans 15 amino acids.

The chain joins TRBV19 to TRBJ2-5; 7 nucleotides agree with TRBD1. V lost 9 bases to trimming and J lost 3 bases; unmatched junction nucleotides: 4. This CDR3 spans 12 amino acids. Looked up from germline, CDR1 is LNHDA and CDR2 is SQIVND (reference sequence). The CDR3 sequence is CASRQGKETQYF. CDR3 sequence (DNA): TGTGCCAGCCGACAGGGAAAAGAGACCCAGTACTTC.

The chain combines TRBV5-1 with TRBJ1-1, with D hard to call. Germline assignment: CDR1 SGHRS and CDR2 YFSETQ. CDR3 size: 14 residues. V was trimmed by 1 base and J by 5 bases, leaving 12 bases between them. CDR3 residues: CASSLSDGWTEAFF. CDR3 in DNA: TGCGCCAGCAGCTTGAGTGACGGATGGACTGAAGCTTTCTTT. The entire variable domain, with the rest obtained from reference TRBV5-1 and TRBJ1-1, is as follows: KAGVTQTPRYLIKTRGQQVTLSCSPISGHRSVSWYQQTPGQGLQFLFEYFSETQRNKGNFPGRFSGRQFSNSRSEMNVSTLELGDSALYLCASSLSDGWTEAFFGQGTRLTVV.

Comment on this clonotype: This may come from a read error, since a much larger clone is one base off. The chain joins TRBV19 to TRBJ2-1; 8 positions agree with TRBD2. Looked up from germline, CDR1 is LNHDA and CDR2 is SQIVND (reference sequence). The CDR3 spans 11 residues. In nucleotides, the CDR3 is TGTCCCAGTAGTTCTAGCGGGGAGCAGTTCTTC. Protein: CPSSSSGEQFF. Combining the CDR3 with reference TRBV19 and TRBJ2-1 gives the whole variable domain DGGITQSPKYLFRKEGQNVTLSCEQNLNHDAMYWYRQDPGQGLRLIYYSQIVNDFQKGDIAEGYSVSREKKESFPLTVTSAQKNPTAFYLCPSSSSGEQFFGPGTRLTVL.

This clonotype was counted ten times or more. V and J are TRBV20-1 and TRBJ1-4; TRBD1 is a possible D gene (5 bases). CDR3 length equals 17 residues. Germline loops: CDR1 DFQATT, CDR2 SNEGSKA (reference sequence). V shed 6 bases and J shed 4 bases, with 24 bases lying between them. The chain's CDR3 is CSAPLRGDGRFNEKLFF. DNA of the CDR3: TGCAGTGCCCCACTTCGAGGGGACGGCCGGTTTAATGAAAAACTGTTTTTT.

This clonotype was seen more than once but under ten times. The chain uses TRBV4-1 and TRBJ1-2; no definite D call. This CDR3 contains 15 residues. Per the germline V gene, CDR1 is MGHRA and CDR2 is YSYEKL. Trimming removed 0 bases from V and 7 bases from J, with 15 bases in between. DNA for the CDR3: TGCGCCAGCAGCCAAGATTTCCGGGGAGGACTTGGCTACACCTTC. Protein: CASSQDFRGGLGYTF.

The rearrangement joins TRBV12-5 to TRBJ2-1; D may be TRBD1 or TRBD2 (5 bases each). V lost 4 bases, J lost 5 bases, and 9 bases lay in between. CDR3 length: 13 residues. Germline assignment: CDR1 LGHNT and CDR2 FRNRAP. The CDR3: CASGWDGDNEQFF. The CDR3 DNA is TGTGCTAGTGGTTGGGACGGAGACAATGAGCAGTTCTTC.

Ten or more counts support this clonotype. The chain couples TRBV29-1 to TRBJ1-5, with 7 bases lining up with TRBD1. V gave up 5 bases and J gave up 1 base; unmatched junction bases: 5. There are 14 residues in the CDR3. Germline values: CDR1 SQVTM, CDR2 ANQGSEA. DNA for the CDR3: TGCAGCGTTCCCGGGACAGAGAGCAATCAGCCCCAGCATTTT. Translated, it gives CSVPGTESNQPQHF.

A word on this clonotype: A much larger clone is a single base away; this may be a read error. This is likely a read error, given that the CDR3 carries no conserved phenylalanine or tryptophan at its end. This chain joins TRBV19 and TRBJ2-3; 12 bases line up with TRBD1. Trimming took 2 bases from V and 6 from J; bases not matched to a gene: 6. Germline CDR1 reads LNHDA; CDR2 reads SQIVND (reference sequence). CDR3 length: 16 residues. The CDR3 DNA is TGTGCCAGTAGTATACCGGGACAGGGGGCAGTGGATACGCAGTATTTG. Its translation is CASSIPGQGAVDTQYL.

This chain connects TRBV30 to TRBJ1-1, with D hard to call. V was pared by 0 bases and J by 1 base, with 6 bases between. The CDR3 has 13 residues. Per the germline V gene, CDR1 is GTSNPN and CDR2 is SVGIG (reference sequence). For the CDR3, the DNA is TGTGCCTGGAGTGTCGAATGGAACACTGAAGCTTTCTTT. This encodes CAWSVEWNTEAFF.

This clonotype showed up many times. The chain couples TRBV4-2 to TRBJ1-2; D perhaps matches TRBD1 (6 bases). Trimming cost V 4 bases and J 4 bases, with 16 bases left between them. The V gene's germline CDR1 is LGHNA and CDR2 YNFKEQ. This CDR3 spans 15 amino acids. The CDR3 DNA is TGTGCCAGCAGCCTCACGGACAGTGAGGTCTATGGCTACACCTTC. Translating gives CASSLTDSEVYGYTF.

This clonotype was observed at least ten times. This sequence joins TRBV20-1 and TRBJ1-5; no reliable D call. This CDR3 region has 12 residues. CDR1 DFQATT and CDR2 SNEGSKA come from the germline V gene (reference sequence). Trimming cost V 7 bases and J 6 bases, with 13 bases left between them. Here the CDR3 DNA reads TGCAGTGTCCGTCCGGGGTTTCAGCCCCAGCATTTT. Translated, it gives CSVRPGFQPQHF.

This clonotype was seen ten or more times. The gene calls are TRBV28 and TRBJ2-3; 13 nucleotides align to TRBD2. The J segment lost 3 bases and the V segment lost 5 bases, leaving 2 bases of the junction unmatched. CDR1 and CDR2 (germline): MDHEN, SYDVKM. This CDR3 comprises 15 residues. Here the CDR3 reads CASSRTSGRTDTQYF. DNA for the CDR3: TGTGCCAGCAGTCGGACTAGCGGGAGAACAGATACGCAGTATTTT. Combining the CDR3 with reference TRBV28 and TRBJ2-3 gives the whole variable domain DVKVTQSSRYLVKRTGEKVFLECVQDMDHENMFWYRQDPGLGLRLIYFSYDVKMKEKGDIPEGYSVSREKKERFSLILESASTNQTSMYLCASSRTSGRTDTQYFGPGTRLTVL.

This clonotype has a count of ten or more. V gene TRBV27 combines with J gene TRBJ2-5, with D possibly TRBD1 on 5 matching bases. The germline CDR1 and CDR2 sequences are MNHEY and SMNVEV (reference sequence). The CDR3 extends over 16 amino acids. Trimming took 2 bases from V and 0 from J, leaving 13 bases between them. CDR3 nucleotides: TGTGCCAGCAGTTTAGGTGCAGGGCCTTACCAAGAGACCCAGTACTTC. Translating it yields CASSLGAGPYQETQYF.

This clonotype was counted at least ten times. This chain uses TRBV29-1 with TRBJ2-1; perhaps TRBD2 as D (6 bases). Trimming left V 6 bases short and J 2 bases short, with 17 bases between. The CDR3 is 15 residues long. The germline V gene encodes CDR1 SQVTM and CDR2 ANQGSEA. CDR3 residues: CSVLNNGGPYNEQFF. CDR3 sequence (DNA): TGCAGCGTCTTGAATAACGGGGGACCCTACAATGAGCAGTTCTTC.